This section outlines one T cell receptor beta chain sequence together with its context. Its antigen remains unknown. Clones were read by immunoSEQ multiplex PCR, and TCRdb kept only the in-frame ones, dropping some. The sample includes 35,000 to 40,000 clones, roughly 93% seen only once; the top ten take around an eighth. Latent tuberculosis screening used tuberculin skin test and IGRA at entry. This CDR3 spans 11 amino acids. In germline, CDR1 is SNHLY, CDR2 FYNNEI. The V gene end was trimmed by 6 bases and the J gene end by 8 bases; junction bases not matched to a gene: 1. This sample stems from a study of T cells in tuberculosis. Study context: Sequenced TCRs come from CD1B-GMM tetramer-binding T cells. Regarding the study as a whole: Smaller alpha distances in active tuberculosis partly reflected shorter CDR3-alpha lengths. Classification accuracy was approximately 85% (AUROC over 0.85) with the GMM-specific repertoire.

Sequenced sample: PBMCs. The source of this sequence is a donor between 10 and 35 years old with latent tuberculosis or without tuberculosis infection. Some clones in this sample may be carry-over from other donors' samples. V is TRBV2 and J is TRBJ2-1, with 7 positions matching TRBD1. The chain's CDR3 is CASRGGHEQFF. As DNA, the CDR3 is TGTGCCAGCAGAGGGGGCCATGAGCAGTTCTTC.